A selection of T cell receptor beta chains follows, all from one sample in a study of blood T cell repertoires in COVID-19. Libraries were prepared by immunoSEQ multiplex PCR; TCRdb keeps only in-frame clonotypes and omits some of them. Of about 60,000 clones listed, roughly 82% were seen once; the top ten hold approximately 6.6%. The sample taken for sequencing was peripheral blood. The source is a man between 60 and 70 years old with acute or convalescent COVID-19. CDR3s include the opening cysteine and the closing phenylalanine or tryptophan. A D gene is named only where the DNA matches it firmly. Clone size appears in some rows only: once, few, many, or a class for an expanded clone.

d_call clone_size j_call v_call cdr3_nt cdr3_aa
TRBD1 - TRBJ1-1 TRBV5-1 TGCGCCAGCAGCATGTGGGACAGGCGCACTGAAGCTTTCTTT CASSMWDRRTEAFF
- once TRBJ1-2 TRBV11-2 TGTGCCAGCAGCTTAGGTTTAAAGGGGCAGGCTGGCTACACCTTC CASSLGLKGQAGYTF
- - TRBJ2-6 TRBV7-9 TGTGCCAGCAGCTTAGTAGGGGCTGGGGCCAACGTCCTGACTTTC CASSLVGAGANVLTF
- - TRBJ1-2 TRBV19 TGTGCCAGTAGTATGCGTGAGGATGGCTACACCTTC CASSMREDGYTF
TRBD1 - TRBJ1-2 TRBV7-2 TGTGCCAGCAGCCCCACCGGGACAGGGGGTGGCTACACCTTC CASSPTGTGGGYTF
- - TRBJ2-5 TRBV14 TGTGCCAGCAGCCAAGGACCCAGGAAGACCCAGTACTTC CASSQGPRKTQYF
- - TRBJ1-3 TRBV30 TGTGCCTCCTCAAGAGGATCTGGAAACACCATATATTTT CASSRGSGNTIYF
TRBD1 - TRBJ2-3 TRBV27 TGTGCCAGCAGTTTTCGGGACAGGGTCACAGATACGCAGTATTTT CASSFRDRVTDTQYF
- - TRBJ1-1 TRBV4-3 TGCGCCAGCAGCCAAGCTGGTGCCCGTGGCGGTGAAGCTTTCTTT CASSQAGARGGEAFF
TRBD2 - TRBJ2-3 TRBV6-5 TGTGCCAGCAGAACTAGCGGGGGTAGCACAGATACGCAGTATTTT CASRTSGGSTDTQYF
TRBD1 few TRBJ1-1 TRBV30 TGTGCCGGGGCAGGGGGGACGAAAGCTTTCTTT CAGAGGTKAFF
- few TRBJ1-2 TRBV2 TGTGCCAGCAGGGCCGATCCGGGGAGCCGTCCGGGGGGCTACACCTTC CASRADPGSRPGGYTF
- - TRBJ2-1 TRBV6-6 TGTGCCAGCAGTCCAGACAATGAGCAGTTCTTC CASSPDNEQFF
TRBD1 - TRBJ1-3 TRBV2 TGTGCCAGCAGCGCGAATGGACAGGGGCGGAACACCATATATTTT CASSANGQGRNTIYF
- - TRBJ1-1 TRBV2 TGTGCCAGCAGTGAATTTTCAGGCGAAGCTTTCTTT CASSEFSGEAFF
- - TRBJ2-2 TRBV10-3 TGTGCCATCATGAACAGGGGGGGTCGCACCGGGGAGCTGTTTTTT CAIMNRGGRTGELFF
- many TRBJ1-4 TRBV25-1 TGTGCCAGCAGTATCGGAACAGGGTGGTTTGAAAAACTGTTTTTT CASSIGTGWFEKLFF
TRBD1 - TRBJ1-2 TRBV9 TGTGCCAGCAGCCCCGGACAGGGTCCCTATGGCTACACCTTC CASSPGQGPYGYTF
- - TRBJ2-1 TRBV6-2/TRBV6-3 TGTGCCAGCAGTTATAGGGGGGGCTCCGGCTACAATGAGCAGTTCTTC CASSYRGGSGYNEQFF
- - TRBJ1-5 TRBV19 TGTGCCAGTAGTATAGGGGGAGGGAAAGGCAATCAGCCCCAGCATTTT CASSIGGGKGNQPQHF
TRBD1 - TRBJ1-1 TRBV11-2 TGTGCCAGCAGCTTAAAGGGACAGGGGATGTTGGGTGAAGCTTTCTTT CASSLKGQGMLGEAFF
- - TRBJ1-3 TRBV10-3 TGTGCCATCAGTAACCAGGGATGGGGAAACACCATATATTTT CAISNQGWGNTIYF
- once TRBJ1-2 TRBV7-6 TGTGCCAGCAGCTTTGGGCAGGGCTCTAACTATGGCTACACCTTC CASSFGQGSNYGYTF
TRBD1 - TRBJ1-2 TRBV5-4 TGTGCCAGCAGCAGGTCCCGGGACAGGGGATTAAACTATGGCTACACCTTC CASSRSRDRGLNYGYTF
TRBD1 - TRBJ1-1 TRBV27 TGTGCCAGCAAACAGGGGAGGACGAACACTGAAGCTTTCTTT CASKQGRTNTEAFF
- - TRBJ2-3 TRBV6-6 TGTGCCAGCAGTTACTGGCGGGGCACAGATACGCAGTATTTT CASSYWRGTDTQYF
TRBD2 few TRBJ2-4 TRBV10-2 TGCGCCAGCAGTACCGGGGGGACGGCCAAAAACATTCAGTACTTC CASSTGGTAKNIQYF
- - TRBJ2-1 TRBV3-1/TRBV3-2 TGTGCCAGCAGCCAAGGGAGGGGGGGCTTGAATGAGCAGTTCTTC CASSQGRGGLNEQFF
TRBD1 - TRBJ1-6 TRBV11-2 TGTGCCAGCAGCCATAGGGGACAGACGAGCTCCTATAATTCACCCCTCCACTTT CASSHRGQTSSYNSPLHF